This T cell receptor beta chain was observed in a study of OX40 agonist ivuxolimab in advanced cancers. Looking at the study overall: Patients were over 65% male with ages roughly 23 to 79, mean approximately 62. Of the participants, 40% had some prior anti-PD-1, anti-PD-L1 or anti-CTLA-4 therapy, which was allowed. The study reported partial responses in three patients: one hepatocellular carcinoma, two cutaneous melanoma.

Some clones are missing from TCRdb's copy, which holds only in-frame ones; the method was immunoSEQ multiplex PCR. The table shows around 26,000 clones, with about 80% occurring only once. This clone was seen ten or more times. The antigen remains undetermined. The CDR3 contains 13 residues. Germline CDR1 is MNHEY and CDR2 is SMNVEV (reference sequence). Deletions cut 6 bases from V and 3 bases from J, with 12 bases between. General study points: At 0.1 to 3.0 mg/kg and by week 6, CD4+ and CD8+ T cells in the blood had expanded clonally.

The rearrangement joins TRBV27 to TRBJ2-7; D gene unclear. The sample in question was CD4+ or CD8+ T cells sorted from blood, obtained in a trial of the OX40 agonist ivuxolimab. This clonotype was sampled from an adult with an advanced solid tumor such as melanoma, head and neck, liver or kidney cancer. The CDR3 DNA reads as TGTGCCAGCAGCGTTACACCGTTCTACGAGCAGTACTTC. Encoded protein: CASSVTPFYEQYF.